The T cell receptor beta chain under discussion was sequenced for a study of T cell responses to AZD1222 COVID-19 vaccine. Study conclusions and caveats: Only a handful of people who got AZD1222 tested seropositive at baseline. Repertoires in all cases were sampled only once the peak T cell response had passed.

The repertoire was sequenced with immunoSEQ multiplex PCR; TCRdb's copy has only in-frame clones and lacks some. The sample holds some 100,000 clones, around nine tenths seen once. Details on this clone: No antigen is known for it.

The sequenced sample was peripheral blood, obtained on day 0 of AZD1222 vaccination. This sequence was found in an adult in good health.

This CDR3 is CASSFGDSQYF. The CDR3, as DNA: TGTGCCAGCAGCTTCGGGGATTCGCAGTACTTC. The V call is TRBV5-4, the J call TRBJ2-5; possible D gene TRBD2, 5 bases. Trimming cost V 2 bases and J 11 bases, with 10 bases left between them. Germline CDR1 is SGHNT and CDR2 is YYREEE (reference sequence). This CDR3 is built from 11 residues.